Listed here are 24 T cell receptor beta chains from one sample, sequenced in a study of blood T cells in healthy people across ages. With a J-beta primer mix and a sample-barcoded 5' primer, a second PCR ran about 6 to 11 cycles. Each CDR3 protein is one row after TCRdb ran MiXCR on the 5' RACE reads. The table shows about 500,000 distinct CDR3 sequences, with around 24% occurring only once. This same sample was also taken into another study, of T cells of mothers and their children.

The specimen sequenced was blood. These TCRs come from a boy younger than 18 in good health.

V is TRBV25-1 and J is TRBJ1-2; D unresolved. The CDR3 is 13 residues long. Germline lookup yields CDR1 MGHDK and CDR2 SYGVNS. V lost 1 base and J 8 bases, leaving 11 bases between the germline ends. CDR3 loop: CASSESLSGGYTF. The CDR3 DNA sequence: TGTGCCAGCAGTGAATCCCTCTCTGGAGGCTACACCTTC.

This clonotype was counted between two and nine times. The chain recombines TRBV28 with TRBJ2-7, with D possibly matching TRBD1 (6 bases). CDR3 size: 16 residues. The V gene lost 5 bases and the J gene lost 1 base, with 18 bases spanning the gap. Per the germline V gene, CDR1 is MDHEN and CDR2 is SYDVKM. The CDR3 sequence is CASSQTRTVRSYEQYF. In DNA, the CDR3 is TGTGCCAGCAGTCAAACCCGGACAGTGCGGTCCTACGAGCAGTACTTC.

The chain uses TRBV5-1 and TRBJ2-5, with 10 bases matching TRBD1. The CDR3 loop spans 16 amino acids. Per germline, CDR1 SGHRS and CDR2 YFSETQ. After removal of 0 bases from V and 5 bases from J, the junction contained 7 bases not matched to a gene. The CDR3 loop is CASSLAPTGGRETQYF. Here the CDR3 DNA reads TGCGCCAGCAGCTTGGCCCCGACAGGGGGCCGGGAGACCCAGTACTTC.

The CDR3 bases are TGTGCCAGCAGCTTTCTGCTAGCCAAAAACATTCAGTACTTC. It specifies CASSFLLAKNIQYF. This chain links TRBV11-2 with TRBJ2-4; no clear D gene. Germline loops: CDR1 SGHAT, CDR2 FQNNGV. This CDR3 has 14 amino acids. V was shortened by 3 bases and J by 0 bases, with 6 bases between the two germline ends.

This clonotype showed up many times. This rearrangement joins TRBV27 to TRBJ1-5; D possibly corresponds to TRBD1 (5 bases). The V end lost 7 bases, the J end lost 4 bases, and 14 bases lay between the germline ends. From germline, CDR1 is MNHEY and CDR2 SMNVEV (reference sequence). CDR3 length: 14 amino acids. The CDR3: CASNPTASNQPQHF. The CDR3 DNA sequence: TGTGCCAGCAACCCGACAGCTTCTAATCAGCCCCAGCATTTT.

J is TRBJ1-1 and V is TRBV28; 7 bases map to TRBD1. The germline V gene has CDR1 MDHEN and CDR2 SYDVKM. This CDR3 contains 14 residues. Losses at the gene ends were 3 bases for V and 1 base for J; bases not matched to a gene: 2. CDR3: CASSFGQANTEAFF. The CDR3 DNA follows: TGTGCCAGCAGTTTTGGACAGGCGAACACTGAAGCTTTCTTT.

On this clonotype itself: The missing conserved phenylalanine or tryptophan at the end of this CDR3 makes a read error likely. This chain links TRBV5-4 with TRBJ1-2; TRBD1 aligns across 9 bases. CDR1 SGHNT and CDR2 YYREEE come from the germline V gene (reference sequence). V lost 5 bases and J lost 4; bases outside the gene matches: 9. This CDR3 has 15 residues. The CDR3, as DNA: TGTGCCAGCAGTTTCCCGGGACAGGGCTCCTATGGCTACACCCTC. Protein: CASSFPGQGSYGYTL.

The V and J genes are TRBV20-1 and TRBJ2-3; no reliable D call. There are 16 residues in the CDR3. Trimming shortened V by 0 bases and J by 5 bases, and 18 bases separated the two germline ends. Germline-derived CDR1 and CDR2 are DFQATT and SNEGSKA (reference sequence). The CDR3 is CSARDLELTTGDTQYF. The CDR3 DNA follows: TGCAGTGCTAGAGATCTAGAGTTAACGACGGGAGATACGCAGTATTTT.

This clonotype was detected a few times. The chain uses TRBV2 and TRBJ2-3; the D gene is possibly TRBD2 (5 bases). The CDR3 has 14 residues. V dropped 8 bases and J dropped 6 bases, with 18 bases sitting between them. Germline V gene sequence: CDR1 SNHLY, CDR2 FYNNEI. The CDR3 protein is CASLTSWVADTQYF. The CDR3 nucleotides read TGTGCCAGCTTAACTAGTTGGGTGGCGGATACGCAGTATTTT.

This clonotype was found a few times. The J gene is TRBJ2-5, the V gene TRBV25-1; TRBD2 matches 10 bases. The J call is uncertain, as TRBJ2-1 better fits the DNA end. The V gene's germline CDR1 is MGHDK and CDR2 SYGVNS. This CDR3 has 15 residues. CDR3 region: CASSEWASGSCEQFF. DNA for the CDR3: TGTGCCAGCAGTGAATGGGCTAGCGGGAGTTGCGAGCAGTTCTTC.

The V gene is TRBV9, the J gene TRBJ2-5; no reliable D call. V lost 0 bases to trimming and J lost 4 bases, with 10 bases between them. CDR1 is SGDLS, CDR2 YYNGEE, per germline. The CDR3 is 14 residues long. CDR3 sequence reads: CASSVGGFRETQYF. The CDR3 DNA reads as TGTGCCAGCAGCGTAGGGGGTTTCCGAGAGACCCAGTACTTC. Using reference TRBV9 and TRBJ2-5 for the parts outside the CDR3, the full variable domain is DSGVTQTPKHLITATGQRVTLRCSPRSGDLSVYWYQQSLDQGLQFLIQYYNGEERAKGNILERFSAQQFPDLHSELNLSSLELGDSALYFCASSVGGFRETQYFGPGTRLLVL.

The chain carries TRBV29-1 and TRBJ1-2; perhaps TRBD1 as D (6 bases). Germline loops: CDR1 SQVTM, CDR2 ANQGSEA. The V and J ends lost 2 bases and 8 bases respectively, with 12 bases between them. This CDR3 has 12 amino acids. CDR3 coding DNA: TGCAGCGTTGAAACAGGGCTGGGGGGCTACACCTTC. This gives the protein CSVETGLGGYTF.

The chain couples TRBV2 to TRBJ2-7; 16 bases match TRBD2. The V segment lost 6 bases and the J segment 0 bases; nucleotides outside the gene matches: 2. Germline CDR1 reads SNHLY; CDR2 reads FYNNEI. This CDR3 is built from 16 residues. The DNA of the CDR3 is TGTGCCAGCAGGGGACTAGCGGGAGGGAGCTCCTACGAGCAGTACTTC. Amino acids: CASRGLAGGSSYEQYF.

A few counts support this clonotype. V usage is TRBV7-2 and J usage is TRBJ1-4; 8 bases line up with TRBD1. Trimming cost V 5 bases and J 7 bases; bases outside gene matches: 9. Germline CDR1 SGHTA, CDR2 FQGNSA. The CDR3 runs to 15 residues. The CDR3 region is CASSPDRVGGEKLFF. CDR3 sequence (DNA): TGTGCCAGCAGCCCGGACAGGGTGGGTGGTGAAAAACTGTTTTTT.

The sample holds a few counts of this clonotype. The genes are TRBV28 and TRBJ1-1; D not certain. The V gene lost 2 bases and the J gene lost 3 bases, with 16 bases spanning the gap. This CDR3 contains 16 residues. CDR1 and CDR2 (germline): MDHEN, SYDVKM. CDR3: CASSLPSGGGDTEAFF. The CDR3 DNA reads TGTGCCAGCAGTTTACCCAGCGGAGGTGGGGACACTGAAGCTTTCTTT.

This clonotype was counted a few times. The chain links TRBV3-1 to TRBJ2-3; tentatively, D is TRBD1 (6 bases). The CDR3 runs 18 residues. V lost 1 base, J lost 3 bases, and 20 bases lay in between. Germline V gene data show CDR1 as LGHDT and CDR2 as YNNKEL (reference sequence). The CDR3: CASSQGFGTGLGTDTQYF. CDR3 coding DNA: TGTGCCAGCAGCCAAGGGTTCGGAACAGGGTTGGGAACAGATACGCAGTATTTT.

The rearrangement joins TRBV29-1 to TRBJ2-3; a weak D match, TRBD1 (5 bases). Between the trimmed V and J ends, which lost 8 bases and 2 bases, there was a span of 14 bases. CDR1 SQVTM and CDR2 ANQGSEA come from the germline V gene. This CDR3 spans 13 amino acids. The CDR3 DNA reads as TGCAGCCTCTCAGGGCGGACCACAGATACGCAGTATTTT. This codes for CSLSGRTTDTQYF.

The chain has TRBV4-3 and TRBJ2-7; D is possibly TRBD1 (5 bases). CDR1 and CDR2 (germline): LGHNA, YSLEER. V lost 0 bases to trimming and J lost 3 bases, with 15 bases between them. The CDR3 has 16 amino acids. The CDR3 DNA is TGCGCCAGCAGCCAAGACATCGCAGGGATCGGCTACGAGCAGTACTTC. Translated, it gives CASSQDIAGIGYEQYF.

The chain recombines TRBV7-3 with TRBJ2-5; 13 bases align to TRBD2. Gene TRBJ2-1 matches the end of the DNA better, so the J call may be wrong. The germline CDR1 and CDR2 sequences are SGHTA and FQGTGA. The CDR3 extends over 16 amino acids. CDR3 sequence: CASSLTRTSGRDEQFF. CDR3 DNA sequence: TGTGCCAGCAGCTTAACACGAACTAGCGGGAGGGATGAGCAGTTCTTC.

This clonotype has a single count. This sequence joins TRBV29-1 and TRBJ1-2; TRBD1 matches 10 bases. J was trimmed by 6 bases and V by 7 bases; bases with no gene match: 8. Per the germline V gene, CDR1 is SQVTM and CDR2 is ANQGSEA. CDR3 size: 13 residues. The DNA of the CDR3 is TGCAGCGGTACCAGCGGGACAGGGGATGGCTACACCTTC. Its protein is CSGTSGTGDGYTF.

A few counts support this clonotype. J is TRBJ1-5 and V is TRBV2, with 8 bases matching TRBD1. The CDR3 has 16 residues. CDR1 is SNHLY, CDR2 FYNNEI, per germline. J lost 3 bases, V lost 3 bases, and 7 bases had no gene match. CDR3 protein: CASSDKRTGTNQPQHF. As DNA, the CDR3 is TGTGCCAGCAGTGACAAGAGGACAGGGACCAATCAGCCCCAGCATTTT.

The chain recombines TRBV28 with TRBJ2-1; TRBD2 agrees at 8 bases. After removal of 2 bases from V and 1 base from J, the junction contained 7 bases not matched to a gene. CDR1 and CDR2 (germline): MDHEN, SYDVKM. This CDR3 spans 17 amino acids. CDR3 sequence (DNA): TGTGCCAGCAGTTTAGTTAGCGGGACCGCGTCCTACAATGAGCAGTTCTTC. Translation: CASSLVSGTASYNEQFF.

The chain recombines TRBV15 with TRBJ2-3, with D perhaps TRBD2 (6 bases). The germline V gene has CDR1 LNHNV and CDR2 YYDKDF (reference sequence). V lost 1 base and J 2 bases, leaving 13 bases between the germline ends. CDR3 length: 16 residues. Here the CDR3 reads CATSRVGGYFTDTQYF. The DNA for the CDR3 is TGTGCCACCAGCAGAGTTGGGGGGTACTTCACAGATACGCAGTATTTT.

A few counts support this clonotype. The chain uses TRBV4-3 and TRBJ1-2; unclear D gene. Trimming left V 4 bases short and J 0 bases short, with 12 bases between. CDR1 and CDR2 (germline): LGHNA, YSLEER. CDR3 length: 15 amino acids. In nucleotides, the CDR3 is TGCGCCAGCAGCCCATCCGGGAACGCTAACTATGGCTACACCTTC. It yields the protein CASSPSGNANYGYTF.